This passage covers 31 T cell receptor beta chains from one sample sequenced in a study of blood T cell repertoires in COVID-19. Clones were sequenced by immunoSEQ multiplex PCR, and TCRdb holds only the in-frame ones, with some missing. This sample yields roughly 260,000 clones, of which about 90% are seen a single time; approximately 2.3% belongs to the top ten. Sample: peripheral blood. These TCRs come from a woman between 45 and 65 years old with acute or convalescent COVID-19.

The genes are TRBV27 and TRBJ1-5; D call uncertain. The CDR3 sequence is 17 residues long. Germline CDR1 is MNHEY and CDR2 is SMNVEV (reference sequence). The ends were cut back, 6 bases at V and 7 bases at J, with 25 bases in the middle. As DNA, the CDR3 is TGTGCCAGCAGCAAAAGAATGACGGGTCTTAACGAACAGCCCCAGCATTTT. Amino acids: CASSKRMTGLNEQPQHF.

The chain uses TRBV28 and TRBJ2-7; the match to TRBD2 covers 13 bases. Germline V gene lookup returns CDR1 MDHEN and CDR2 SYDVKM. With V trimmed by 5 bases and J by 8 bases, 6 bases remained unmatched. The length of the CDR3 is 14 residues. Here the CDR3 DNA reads TGTGCCAGCAGTACTAGCGGGAGGGGCGGGCAGCAGTACTTC. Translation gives CASSTSGRGGQQYF.

CDR3 protein: CASQQWRGEGYGYTF. The DNA for the CDR3 is TGTGCCAGCCAACAGTGGAGGGGAGAAGGCTATGGCTACACCTTC. The chain joins TRBV28 to TRBJ1-2; maybe TRBD1 (5 bases). Germline lookup yields CDR1 MDHEN and CDR2 SYDVKM. CDR3 length: 15 residues. The V gene lost 8 bases and the J gene lost 4 bases, with 20 bases spanning the gap.

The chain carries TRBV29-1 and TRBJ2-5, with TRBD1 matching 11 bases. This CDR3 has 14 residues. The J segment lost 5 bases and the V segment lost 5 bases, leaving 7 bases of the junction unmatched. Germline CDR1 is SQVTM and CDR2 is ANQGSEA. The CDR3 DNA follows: TGCAGCGTTCCCGGGACAGGGGGAGGGGAGACCCAGTACTTC. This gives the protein CSVPGTGGGETQYF. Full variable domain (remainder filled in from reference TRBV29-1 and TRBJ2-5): SAVISQKPSRDICQRGTSLTIQCQVDSQVTMMFWYRQQPGQSLTLIATANQGSEATYESGFVIDKFPISRPNLTFSTLTVSNMSPEDSSIYLCSVPGTGGGETQYFGPGTRLLVL.

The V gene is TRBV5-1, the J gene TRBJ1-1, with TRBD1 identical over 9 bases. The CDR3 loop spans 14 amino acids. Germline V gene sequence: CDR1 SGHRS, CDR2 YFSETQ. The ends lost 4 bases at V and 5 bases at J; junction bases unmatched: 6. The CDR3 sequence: CASSLGTGRTEAFF. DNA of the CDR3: TGCGCCAGCAGCCTTGGGACAGGGAGAACTGAAGCTTTCTTT.

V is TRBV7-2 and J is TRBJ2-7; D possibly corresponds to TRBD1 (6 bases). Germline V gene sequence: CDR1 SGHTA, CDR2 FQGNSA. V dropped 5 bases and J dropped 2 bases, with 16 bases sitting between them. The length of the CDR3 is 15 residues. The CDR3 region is CASSPLDSDAYEQYF. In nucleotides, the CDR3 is TGTGCCAGCAGCCCACTGGACAGCGACGCCTACGAGCAGTACTTC.

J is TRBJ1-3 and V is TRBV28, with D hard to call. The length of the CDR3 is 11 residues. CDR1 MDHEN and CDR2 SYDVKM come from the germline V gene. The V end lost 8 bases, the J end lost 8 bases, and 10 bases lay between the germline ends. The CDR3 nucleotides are TGTGCCAGCCTGGAGTTTGACACCATATATTTT. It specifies CASLEFDTIYF.

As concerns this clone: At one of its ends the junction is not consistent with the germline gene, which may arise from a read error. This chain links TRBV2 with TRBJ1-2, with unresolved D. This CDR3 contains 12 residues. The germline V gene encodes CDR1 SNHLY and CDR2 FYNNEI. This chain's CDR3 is CASIEQNYGYTF. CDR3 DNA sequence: TGTGCCAGCATTGAACAGAACTATGGCTACACCTTC.

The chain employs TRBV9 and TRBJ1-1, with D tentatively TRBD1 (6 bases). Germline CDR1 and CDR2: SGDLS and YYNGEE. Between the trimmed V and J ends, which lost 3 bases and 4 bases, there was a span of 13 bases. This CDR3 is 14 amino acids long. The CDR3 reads CASSALTGPTEAFF. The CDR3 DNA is TGTGCCAGCAGCGCTCTTACAGGGCCCACTGAAGCTTTCTTT.

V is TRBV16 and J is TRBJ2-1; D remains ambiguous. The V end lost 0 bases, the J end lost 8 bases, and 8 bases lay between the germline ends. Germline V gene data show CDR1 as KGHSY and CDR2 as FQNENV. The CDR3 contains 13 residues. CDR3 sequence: CASSQSPADEQFF. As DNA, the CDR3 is TGTGCCAGCAGCCAATCGCCGGCGGATGAGCAGTTCTTC.

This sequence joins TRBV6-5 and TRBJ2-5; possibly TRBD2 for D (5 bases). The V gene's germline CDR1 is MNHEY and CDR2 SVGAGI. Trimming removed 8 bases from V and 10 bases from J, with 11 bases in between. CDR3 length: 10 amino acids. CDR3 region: CASRGNLQYF. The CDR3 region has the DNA TGTGCCAGCCGAGGGAACCTCCAGTACTTC.

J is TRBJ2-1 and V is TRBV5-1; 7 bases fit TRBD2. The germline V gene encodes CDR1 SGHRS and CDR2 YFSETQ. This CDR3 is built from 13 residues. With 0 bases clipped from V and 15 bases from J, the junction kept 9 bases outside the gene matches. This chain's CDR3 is CASSLGSGGLGFF. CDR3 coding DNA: TGCGCCAGCAGCTTGGGCTCGGGGGGTCTAGGGTTCTTC.

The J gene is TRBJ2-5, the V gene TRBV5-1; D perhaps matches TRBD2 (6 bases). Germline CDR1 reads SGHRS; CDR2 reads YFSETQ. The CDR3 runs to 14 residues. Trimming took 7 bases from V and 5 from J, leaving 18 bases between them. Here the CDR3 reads CASDLRDSGETQYF. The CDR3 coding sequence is TGCGCCAGCGACCTCCGGGACTCGGGCGAGACCCAGTACTTC.

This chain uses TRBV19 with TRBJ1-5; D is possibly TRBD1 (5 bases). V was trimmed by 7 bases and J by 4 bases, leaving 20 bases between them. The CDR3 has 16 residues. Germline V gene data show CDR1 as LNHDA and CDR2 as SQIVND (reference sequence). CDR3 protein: CASNTPGGGLNQPQHF. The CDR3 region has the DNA TGTGCCAGTAACACTCCCGGGGGAGGGCTTAATCAGCCCCAGCATTTT. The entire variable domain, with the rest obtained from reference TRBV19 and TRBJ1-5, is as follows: DGGITQSPKYLFRKEGQNVTLSCEQNLNHDAMYWYRQDPGQGLRLIYYSQIVNDFQKGDIAEGYSVSREKKESFPLTVTSAQKNPTAFYLCASNTPGGGLNQPQHFGDGTRLSIL.

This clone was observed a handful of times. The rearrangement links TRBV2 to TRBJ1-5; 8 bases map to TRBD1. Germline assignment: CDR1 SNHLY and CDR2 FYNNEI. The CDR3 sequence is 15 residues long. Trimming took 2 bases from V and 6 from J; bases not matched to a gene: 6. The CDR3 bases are TGTGCCAGCAGTGAAAAGACAGGACAGGGTCAGCCCCAGCATTTT. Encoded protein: CASSEKTGQGQPQHF.

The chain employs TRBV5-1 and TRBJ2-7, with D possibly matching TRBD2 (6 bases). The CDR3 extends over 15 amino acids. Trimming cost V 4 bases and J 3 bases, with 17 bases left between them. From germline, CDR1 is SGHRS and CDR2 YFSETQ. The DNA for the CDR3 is TGCGCCAGCAGCACTTACCCGGGAGCGGACTACGAGCAGTACTTC. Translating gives CASSTYPGADYEQYF.

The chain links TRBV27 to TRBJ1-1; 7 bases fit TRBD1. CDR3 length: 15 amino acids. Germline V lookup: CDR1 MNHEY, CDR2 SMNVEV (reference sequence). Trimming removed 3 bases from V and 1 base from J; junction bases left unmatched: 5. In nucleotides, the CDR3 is TGTGCCAGCAGTTTGGTCCGGACAGGGAACACTGAAGCTTTCTTT. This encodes CASSLVRTGNTEAFF.

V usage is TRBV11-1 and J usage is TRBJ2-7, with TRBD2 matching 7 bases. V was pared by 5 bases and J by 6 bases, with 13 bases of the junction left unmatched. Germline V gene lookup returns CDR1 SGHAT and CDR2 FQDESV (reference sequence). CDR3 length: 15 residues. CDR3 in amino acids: CASSPLGLDWSEQYF. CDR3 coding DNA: TGTGCCAGCAGCCCACTCGGACTAGACTGGTCCGAGCAGTACTTC.

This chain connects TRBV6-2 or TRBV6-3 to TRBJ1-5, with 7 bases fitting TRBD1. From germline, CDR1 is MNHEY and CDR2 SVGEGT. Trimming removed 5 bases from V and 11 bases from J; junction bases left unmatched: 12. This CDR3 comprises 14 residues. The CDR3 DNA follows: TGTGCCAGCAGTACGCGAGGACAGGCGGCAGCCCAGCATTTT. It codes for CASSTRGQAAAQHF.

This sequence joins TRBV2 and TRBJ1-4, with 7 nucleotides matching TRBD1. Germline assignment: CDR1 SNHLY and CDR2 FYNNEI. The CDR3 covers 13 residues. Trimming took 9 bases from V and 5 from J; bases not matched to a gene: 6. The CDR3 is CASIDRANEKLFF. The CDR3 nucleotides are TGTGCCAGTATAGACAGGGCCAATGAAAAACTGTTTTTT.

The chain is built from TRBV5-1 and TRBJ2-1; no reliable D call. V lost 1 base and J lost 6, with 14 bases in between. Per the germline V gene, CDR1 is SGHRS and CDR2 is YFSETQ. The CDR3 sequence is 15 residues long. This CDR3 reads CASSLRYSLTNEQFF. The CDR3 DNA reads TGCGCCAGCAGCTTGCGGTATTCACTTACCAATGAGCAGTTCTTC. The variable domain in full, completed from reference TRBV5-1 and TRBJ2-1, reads KAGVTQTPRYLIKTRGQQVTLSCSPISGHRSVSWYQQTPGQGLQFLFEYFSETQRNKGNFPGRFSGRQFSNSRSEMNVSTLELGDSALYLCASSLRYSLTNEQFFGPGTRLTVL.

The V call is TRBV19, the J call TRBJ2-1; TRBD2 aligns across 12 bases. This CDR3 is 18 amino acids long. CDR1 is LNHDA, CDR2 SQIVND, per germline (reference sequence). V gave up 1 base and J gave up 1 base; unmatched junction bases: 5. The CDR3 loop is CASSIVGLAGFSYNEQFF. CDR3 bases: TGTGCCAGTAGTATAGTGGGACTAGCGGGTTTTTCCTACAATGAGCAGTTCTTC.

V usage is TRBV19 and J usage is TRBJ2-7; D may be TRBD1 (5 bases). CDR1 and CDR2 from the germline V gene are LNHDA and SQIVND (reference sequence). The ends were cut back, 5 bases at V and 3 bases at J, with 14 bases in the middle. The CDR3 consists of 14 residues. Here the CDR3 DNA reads TGTGCCAGTAGTTCGCAGGGATCCTACTACGAGCAGTACTTC. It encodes CASSSQGSYYEQYF.

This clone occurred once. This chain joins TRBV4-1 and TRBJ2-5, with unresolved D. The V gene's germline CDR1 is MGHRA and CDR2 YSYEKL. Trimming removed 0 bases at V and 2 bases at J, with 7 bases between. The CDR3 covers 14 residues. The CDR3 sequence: CASSQDRSQETQYF. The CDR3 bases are TGCGCCAGCAGCCAAGATCGGAGTCAAGAGACCCAGTACTTC.

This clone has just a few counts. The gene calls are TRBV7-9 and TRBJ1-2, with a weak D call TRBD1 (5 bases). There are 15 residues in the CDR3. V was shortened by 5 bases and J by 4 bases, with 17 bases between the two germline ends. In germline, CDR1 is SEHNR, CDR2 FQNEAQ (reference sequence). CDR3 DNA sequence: TGTGCCAGCAGCCCCCCACTGGGGGGGAGCTATGGCTACACCTTC. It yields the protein CASSPPLGGSYGYTF.

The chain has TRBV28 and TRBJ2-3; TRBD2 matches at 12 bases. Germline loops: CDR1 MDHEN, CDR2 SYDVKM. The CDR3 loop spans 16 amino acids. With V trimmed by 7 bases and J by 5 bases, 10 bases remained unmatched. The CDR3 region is CASNPGGGLAGDTQYF. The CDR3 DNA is TGTGCCAGCAACCCTGGGGGGGGACTAGCGGGAGATACGCAGTATTTT. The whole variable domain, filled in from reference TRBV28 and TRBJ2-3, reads DVKVTQSSRYLVKRTGEKVFLECVQDMDHENMFWYRQDPGLGLRLIYFSYDVKMKEKGDIPEGYSVSREKKERFSLILESASTNQTSMYLCASNPGGGLAGDTQYFGPGTRLTVL.

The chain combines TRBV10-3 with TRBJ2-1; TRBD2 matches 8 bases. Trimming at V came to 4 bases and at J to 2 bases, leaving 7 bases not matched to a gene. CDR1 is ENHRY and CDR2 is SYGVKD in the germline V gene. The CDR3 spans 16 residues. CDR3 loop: CAISGRAGVAYNEQFF. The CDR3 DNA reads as TGTGCCATCAGTGGCAGAGCGGGAGTGGCCTACAATGAGCAGTTCTTC.

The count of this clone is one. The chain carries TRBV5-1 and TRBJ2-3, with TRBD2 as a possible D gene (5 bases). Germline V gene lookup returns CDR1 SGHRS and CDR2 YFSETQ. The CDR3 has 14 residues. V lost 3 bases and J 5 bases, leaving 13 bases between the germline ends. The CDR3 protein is CASSSGGGRDTQYF. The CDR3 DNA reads TGCGCCAGCAGCTCGGGTGGAGGTCGAGATACGCAGTATTTT.

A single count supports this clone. Here the CDR3 reads CASSTTGIQPQHF. The CDR3 nucleotides read TGTGCCAGTAGTACGACAGGGATTCAGCCCCAGCATTTT. The genes are TRBV19 and TRBJ1-5, with 7 nucleotides matching TRBD1. V lost 4 bases, J lost 6 bases, and 3 bases stayed unmatched. Germline V gene sequence: CDR1 LNHDA, CDR2 SQIVND (reference sequence). There are 13 residues in the CDR3.

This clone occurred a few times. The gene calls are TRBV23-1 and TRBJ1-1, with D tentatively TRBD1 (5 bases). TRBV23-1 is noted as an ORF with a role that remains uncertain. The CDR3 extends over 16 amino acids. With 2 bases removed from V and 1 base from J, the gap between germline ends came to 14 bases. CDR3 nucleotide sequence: TGCGCCAGCAGTCAACCCCTGGGGCGGAGGAACACTGAAGCTTTCTTT. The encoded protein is CASSQPLGRRNTEAFF.

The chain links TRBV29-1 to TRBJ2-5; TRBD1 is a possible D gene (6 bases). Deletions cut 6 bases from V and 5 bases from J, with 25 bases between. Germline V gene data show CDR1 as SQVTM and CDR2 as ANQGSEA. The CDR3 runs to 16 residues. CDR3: CSVKDSPWMSRETQYF. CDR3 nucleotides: TGCAGCGTCAAGGACAGCCCCTGGATGTCTAGGGAGACCCAGTACTTC. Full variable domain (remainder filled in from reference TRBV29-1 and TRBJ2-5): SAVISQKPSRDICQRGTSLTIQCQVDSQVTMMFWYRQQPGQSLTLIATANQGSEATYESGFVIDKFPISRPNLTFSTLTVSNMSPEDSSIYLCSVKDSPWMSRETQYFGPGTRLLVL.